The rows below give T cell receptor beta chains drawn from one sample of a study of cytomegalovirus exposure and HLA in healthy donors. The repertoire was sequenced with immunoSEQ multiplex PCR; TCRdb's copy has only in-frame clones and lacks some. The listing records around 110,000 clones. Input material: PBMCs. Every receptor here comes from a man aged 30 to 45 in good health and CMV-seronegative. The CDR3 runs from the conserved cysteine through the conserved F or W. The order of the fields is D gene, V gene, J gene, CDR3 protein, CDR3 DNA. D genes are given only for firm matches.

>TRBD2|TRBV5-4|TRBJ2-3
CASSLPGLLTDTQYF
TGTGCCAGCAGCTTACCGGGACTACTCACAGATACGCAGTATTTT
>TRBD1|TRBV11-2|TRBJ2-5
CASSSLRDRYQETQYF
TGTGCCAGCAGCTCGCTCCGGGACAGGTACCAAGAGACCCAGTACTTC
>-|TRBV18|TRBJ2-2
CASSPEDYTPTGELFF
TGTGCCAGCTCACCAGAAGACTACACACCGACCGGGGAGCTGTTTTTT
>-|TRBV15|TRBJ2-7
CATSRPGIREQYF
TGTGCCACCAGCAGGCCAGGGATACGCGAGCAGTACTTC
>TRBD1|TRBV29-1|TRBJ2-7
CSARTGGLSEQYF
TGCAGCGCCCGGACAGGGGGATTAAGCGAGCAGTACTTC
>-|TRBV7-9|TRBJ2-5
CASSTGNPPETQYF
TGTGCCAGCAGCACGGGTAACCCCCCGGAGACCCAGTACTTC
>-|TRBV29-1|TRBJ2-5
CSAKTVSETQYF
TGCAGCGCCAAGACAGTCTCCGAGACCCAGTACTTC
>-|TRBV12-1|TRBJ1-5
CASIRSNQPQHF
TGTGCCAGCATCAGGAGCAATCAGCCCCAGCATTTT
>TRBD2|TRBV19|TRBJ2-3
CATQAGGLDTQYF
TGTGCCACACAAGCGGGGGGGCTTGATACGCAGTATTTT
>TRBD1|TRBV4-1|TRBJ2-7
CASSQDGQGAVEQYF
TGCGCCAGCAGCCAAGACGGGCAGGGGGCGGTCGAGCAGTACTTC
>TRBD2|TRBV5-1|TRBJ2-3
CASSLDPGGDTQYF
TGCGCCAGCAGCTTGGACCCGGGGGGAGATACGCAGTATTTT
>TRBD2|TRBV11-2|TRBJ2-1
CASSLGMAGGLYNEQFF
TGTGCCAGCAGCTTAGGCATGGCGGGGGGGCTCTACAATGAGCAGTTCTTC
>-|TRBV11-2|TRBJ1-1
CASRYTTGGDTEAFF
TGTGCCAGCAGATATACGACGGGGGGAGACACTGAAGCTTTCTTT
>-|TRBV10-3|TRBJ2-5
CAISESAGQETQYF
TGTGCCATCAGTGAGTCGGCAGGTCAAGAGACCCAGTACTTC
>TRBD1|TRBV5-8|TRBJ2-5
CASSFYVRGLETQYF
TGTGCCAGCAGCTTCTATGTTAGGGGGCTAGAGACCCAGTACTTC
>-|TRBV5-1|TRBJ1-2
CASSLEGTTEGGYTF
TGCGCCAGCAGCTTGGAGGGGACAACCGAAGGTGGCTACACCTTC
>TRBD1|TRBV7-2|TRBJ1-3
CASSLQAGTGAYGNTIYF
TGTGCCAGCAGCCTTCAAGCTGGGACAGGGGCCTATGGAAACACCATATATTTT
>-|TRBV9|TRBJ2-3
CASSLMQVTDTQYF
TGTGCCAGCAGCCTTATGCAGGTCACAGATACGCAGTATTTT
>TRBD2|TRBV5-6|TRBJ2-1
CASSLPGLAGGSNEQFF
TGTGCCAGCAGCTTGCCTGGACTAGCGGGGGGTTCCAATGAGCAGTTCTTC
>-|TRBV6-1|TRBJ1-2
CASSEAGGLDYGYTF
TGTGCCAGCAGTGAAGCCGGGGGATTGGACTATGGCTACACCTTC
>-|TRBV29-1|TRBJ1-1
CSVEDAGGENTEAFF
TGCAGCGTTGAAGATGCGGGGGGCGAAAACACTGAAGCTTTCTTT
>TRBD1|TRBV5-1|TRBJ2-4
CASSFTRTGWAKNIQYF
TGCGCCAGCAGCTTCACCCGGACAGGGTGGGCCAAAAACATTCAGTACTTC
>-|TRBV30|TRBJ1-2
CAWSGDSSGSGYTF
TGTGCCTGGAGTGGGGACTCCTCGGGGAGTGGCTACACCTTC